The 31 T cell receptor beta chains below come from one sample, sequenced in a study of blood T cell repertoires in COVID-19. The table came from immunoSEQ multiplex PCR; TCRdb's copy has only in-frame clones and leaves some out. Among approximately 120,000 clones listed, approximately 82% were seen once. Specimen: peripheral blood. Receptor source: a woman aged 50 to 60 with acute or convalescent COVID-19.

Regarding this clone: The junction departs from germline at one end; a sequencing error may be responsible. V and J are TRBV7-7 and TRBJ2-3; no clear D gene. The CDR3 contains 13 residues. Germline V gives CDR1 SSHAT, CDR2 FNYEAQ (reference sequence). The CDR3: CASSLFGSDTQYF. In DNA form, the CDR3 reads TGTGCTAGCAGCTTATTTGGCTCGGATACGCAGTATTTT.

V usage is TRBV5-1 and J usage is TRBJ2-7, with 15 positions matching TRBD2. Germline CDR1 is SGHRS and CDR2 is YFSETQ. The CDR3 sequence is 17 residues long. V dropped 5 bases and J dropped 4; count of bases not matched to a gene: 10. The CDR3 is CASSPQGLAGGSYEQYF. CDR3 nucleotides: TGCGCCAGCAGTCCTCAGGGACTAGCGGGAGGATCATACGAGCAGTACTTC.

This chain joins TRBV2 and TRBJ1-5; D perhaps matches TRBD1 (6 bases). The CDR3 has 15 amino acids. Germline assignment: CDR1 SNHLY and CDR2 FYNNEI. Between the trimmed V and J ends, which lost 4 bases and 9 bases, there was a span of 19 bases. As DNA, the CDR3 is TGTGCCAGCAGTGGAAGTAGGGGGTCCCAAAGGCCCCAGCATTTT. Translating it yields CASSGSRGSQRPQHF.

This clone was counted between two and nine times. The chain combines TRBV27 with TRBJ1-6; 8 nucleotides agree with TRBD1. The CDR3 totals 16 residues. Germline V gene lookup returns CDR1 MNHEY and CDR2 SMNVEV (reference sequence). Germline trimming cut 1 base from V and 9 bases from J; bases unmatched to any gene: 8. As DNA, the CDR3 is TGTGCCAGCAGTTTATTCCAGGGGGCGACAATTTCACCCCTCCACTTT. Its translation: CASSLFQGATISPLHF.

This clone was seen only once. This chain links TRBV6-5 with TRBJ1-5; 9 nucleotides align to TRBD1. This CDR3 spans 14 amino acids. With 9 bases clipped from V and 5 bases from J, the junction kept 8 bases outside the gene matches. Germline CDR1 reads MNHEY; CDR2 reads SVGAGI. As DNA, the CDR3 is TGTGCCAGAAGTCCGGGACAGGGACATCAGCCCCAGCATTTT. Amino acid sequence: CARSPGQGHQPQHF.

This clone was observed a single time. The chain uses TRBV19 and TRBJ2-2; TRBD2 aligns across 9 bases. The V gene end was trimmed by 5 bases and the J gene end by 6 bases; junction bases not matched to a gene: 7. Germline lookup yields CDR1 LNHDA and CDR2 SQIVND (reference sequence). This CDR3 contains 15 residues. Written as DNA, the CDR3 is TGTGCCAGTAGTGAGACTAGCGGTTTGGCCGGGGAGCTGTTTTTT. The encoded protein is CASSETSGLAGELFF.

The CDR3 here is CASRFGQVGTEAFF. The CDR3 coding sequence is TGTGCCAGCAGATTCGGACAGGTCGGTACTGAAGCTTTCTTT. This sequence joins TRBV5-4 and TRBJ1-1, with 7 nucleotides matching TRBD1. The V gene's germline CDR1 is SGHNT and CDR2 YYREEE (reference sequence). CDR3 length: 14 residues. V trimming: 5 bases; J trimming: 5 bases; junction bases outside the gene matches: 9.

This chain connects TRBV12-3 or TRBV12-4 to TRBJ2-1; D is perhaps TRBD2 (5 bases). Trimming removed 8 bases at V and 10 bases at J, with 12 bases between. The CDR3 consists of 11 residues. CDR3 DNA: TGTGCCAGCGGATACGTAGCGGAGCAGTTCTTC. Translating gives CASGYVAEQFF.

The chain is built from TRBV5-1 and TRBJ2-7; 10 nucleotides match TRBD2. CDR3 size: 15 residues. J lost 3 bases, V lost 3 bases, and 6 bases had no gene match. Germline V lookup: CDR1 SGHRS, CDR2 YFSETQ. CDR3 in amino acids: CASSWGTSVVYEQYF. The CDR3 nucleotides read TGCGCCAGCAGCTGGGGGACTAGCGTCGTCTACGAGCAGTACTTC.

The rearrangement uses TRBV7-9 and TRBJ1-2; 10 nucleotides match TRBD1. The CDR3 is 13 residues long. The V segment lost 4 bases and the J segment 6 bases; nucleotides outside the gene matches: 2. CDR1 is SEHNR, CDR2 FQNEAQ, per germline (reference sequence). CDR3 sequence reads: CASSSTGGHGYTF. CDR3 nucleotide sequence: TGTGCCAGCAGCTCGACAGGGGGCCATGGCTACACCTTC.

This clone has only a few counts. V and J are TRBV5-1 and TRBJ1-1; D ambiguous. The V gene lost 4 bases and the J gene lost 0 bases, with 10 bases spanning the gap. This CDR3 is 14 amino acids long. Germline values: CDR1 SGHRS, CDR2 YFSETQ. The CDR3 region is CASSLTALNTEAFF. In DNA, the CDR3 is TGCGCCAGCAGCCTCACAGCTTTGAACACTGAAGCTTTCTTT.

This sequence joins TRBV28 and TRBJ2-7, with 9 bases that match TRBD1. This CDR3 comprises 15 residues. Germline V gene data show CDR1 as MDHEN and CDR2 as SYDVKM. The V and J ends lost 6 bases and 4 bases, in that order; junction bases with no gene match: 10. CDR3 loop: CASRAPGQGGYEQYF. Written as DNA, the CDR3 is TGTGCCAGCAGAGCCCCGGGACAGGGAGGTTACGAGCAGTACTTC.

The CDR3 DNA reads TGTGCCAGCAGTCAACAGCGGGTAACAGGCTACACCTTC. The encoded protein is CASSQQRVTGYTF. The chain links TRBV6-5 to TRBJ1-2; D is unclear. CDR3 size: 13 residues. V was trimmed by 5 bases and J by 8 bases, leaving 15 bases between them. Germline V gives CDR1 MNHEY, CDR2 SVGAGI.

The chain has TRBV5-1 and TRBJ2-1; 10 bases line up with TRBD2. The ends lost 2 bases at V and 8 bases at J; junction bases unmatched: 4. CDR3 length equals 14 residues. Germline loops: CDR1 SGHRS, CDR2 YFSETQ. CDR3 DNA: TGCGCCAGCAGCTTTACTAGCGGGACCGATGAGCAGTTCTTC. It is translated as CASSFTSGTDEQFF.

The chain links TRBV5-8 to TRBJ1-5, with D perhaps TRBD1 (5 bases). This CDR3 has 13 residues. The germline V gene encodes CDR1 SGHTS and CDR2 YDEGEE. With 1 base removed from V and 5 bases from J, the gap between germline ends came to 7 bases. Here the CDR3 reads CASSLFRDQPQHF. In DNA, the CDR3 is TGTGCCAGCAGCTTGTTCAGGGATCAGCCCCAGCATTTT.

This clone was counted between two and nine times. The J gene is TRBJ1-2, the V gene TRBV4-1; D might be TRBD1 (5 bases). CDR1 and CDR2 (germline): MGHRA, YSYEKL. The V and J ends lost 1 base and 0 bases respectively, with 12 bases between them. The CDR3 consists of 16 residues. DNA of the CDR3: TGCGCCAGCAGCCAAGGGGGCACGAGGACTAACTATGGCTACACCTTC. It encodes CASSQGGTRTNYGYTF.

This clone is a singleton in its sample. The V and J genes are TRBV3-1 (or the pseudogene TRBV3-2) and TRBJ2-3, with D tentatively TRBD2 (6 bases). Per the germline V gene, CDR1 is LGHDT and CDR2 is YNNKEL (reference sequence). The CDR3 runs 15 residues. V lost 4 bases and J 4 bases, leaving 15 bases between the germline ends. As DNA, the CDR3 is TGTGCCAGCAGCCCCCTGGTCGGGAGCCCAGATACGCAGTATTTT. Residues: CASSPLVGSPDTQYF.

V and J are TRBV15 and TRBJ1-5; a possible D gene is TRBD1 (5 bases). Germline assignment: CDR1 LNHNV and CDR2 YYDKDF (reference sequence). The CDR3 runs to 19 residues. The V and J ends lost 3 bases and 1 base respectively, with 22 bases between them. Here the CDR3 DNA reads TGTGCCACCAGCAGGAGGAAAAACGACAGTATTAGCAGCAATCAGCCCCAGCATTTT. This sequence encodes CATSRRKNDSISSNQPQHF.

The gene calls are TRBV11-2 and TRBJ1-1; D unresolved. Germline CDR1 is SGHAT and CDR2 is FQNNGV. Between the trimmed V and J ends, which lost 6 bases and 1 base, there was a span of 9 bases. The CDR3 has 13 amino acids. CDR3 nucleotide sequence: TGTGCCAGCAGGTTGGCGGAGAACACTGAAGCTTTCTTT. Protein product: CASRLAENTEAFF.

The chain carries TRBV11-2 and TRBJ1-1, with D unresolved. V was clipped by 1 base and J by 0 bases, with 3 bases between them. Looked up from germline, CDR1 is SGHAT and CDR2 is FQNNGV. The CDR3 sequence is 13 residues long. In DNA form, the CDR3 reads TGTGCCAGCAGCTTAGGGCTGAACACTGAAGCTTTCTTT. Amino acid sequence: CASSLGLNTEAFF.

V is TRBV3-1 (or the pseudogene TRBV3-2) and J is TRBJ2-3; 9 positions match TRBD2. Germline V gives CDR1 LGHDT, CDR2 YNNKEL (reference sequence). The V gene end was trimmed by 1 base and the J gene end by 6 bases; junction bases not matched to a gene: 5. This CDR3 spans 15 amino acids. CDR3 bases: TGTGCCAGCAGCCAAGTTGCGGGAGGGCTGGATACGCAGTATTTT. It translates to CASSQVAGGLDTQYF.

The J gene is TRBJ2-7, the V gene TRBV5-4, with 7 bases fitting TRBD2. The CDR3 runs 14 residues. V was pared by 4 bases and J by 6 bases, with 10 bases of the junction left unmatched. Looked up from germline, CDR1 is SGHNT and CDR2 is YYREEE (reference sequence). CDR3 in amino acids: CASSRLGERGEQYF. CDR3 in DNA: TGTGCCAGCAGCCGACTAGGGGAGCGGGGCGAGCAGTACTTC. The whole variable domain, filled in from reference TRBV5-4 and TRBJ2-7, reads ETGVTQSPTHLIKTRGQQVTLRCSSQSGHNTVSWYQQALGQGPQFIFQYYREEENGRGNFPPRFSGLQFPNYSSELNVNALELDDSALYLCASSRLGERGEQYFGPGTRLTVT.

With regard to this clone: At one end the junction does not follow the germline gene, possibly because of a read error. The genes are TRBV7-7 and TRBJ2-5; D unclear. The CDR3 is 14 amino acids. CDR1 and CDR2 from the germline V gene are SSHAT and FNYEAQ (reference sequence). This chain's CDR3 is CASSLRGFQETQYF. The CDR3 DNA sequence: TGTGCTAGCAGCTTACGCGGCTTCCAAGAGACCCAGTACTTC.

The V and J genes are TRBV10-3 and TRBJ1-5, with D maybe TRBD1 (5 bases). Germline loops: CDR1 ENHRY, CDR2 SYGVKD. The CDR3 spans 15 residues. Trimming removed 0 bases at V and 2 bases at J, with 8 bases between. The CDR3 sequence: CAISESGRGNQPQHF. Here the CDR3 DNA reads TGTGCCATCAGTGAGTCGGGCAGGGGCAATCAGCCCCAGCATTTT.

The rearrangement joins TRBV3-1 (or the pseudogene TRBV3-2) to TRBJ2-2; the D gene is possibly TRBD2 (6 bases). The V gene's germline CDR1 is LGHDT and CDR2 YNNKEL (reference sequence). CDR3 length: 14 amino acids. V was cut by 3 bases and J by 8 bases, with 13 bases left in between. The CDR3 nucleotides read TGTGCCAGCAGCCACGGCCGGGAGTGGGGGGAGCTGTTTTTT. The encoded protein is CASSHGREWGELFF.

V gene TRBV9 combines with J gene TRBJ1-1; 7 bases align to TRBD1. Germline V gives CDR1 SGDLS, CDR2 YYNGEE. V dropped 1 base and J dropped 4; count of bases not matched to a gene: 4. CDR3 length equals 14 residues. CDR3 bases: TGTGCCAGCAGCGTAACAGGGGTGGGCACTGAAGCTTTCTTT. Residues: CASSVTGVGTEAFF.

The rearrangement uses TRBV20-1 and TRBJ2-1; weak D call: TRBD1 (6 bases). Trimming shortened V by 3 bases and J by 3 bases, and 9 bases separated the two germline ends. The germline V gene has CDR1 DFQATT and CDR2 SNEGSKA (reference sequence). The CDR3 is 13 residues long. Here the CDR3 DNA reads TGCAGTGCTAGTAGGGGGAACTACAATGAGCAGTTCTTC. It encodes CSASRGNYNEQFF.

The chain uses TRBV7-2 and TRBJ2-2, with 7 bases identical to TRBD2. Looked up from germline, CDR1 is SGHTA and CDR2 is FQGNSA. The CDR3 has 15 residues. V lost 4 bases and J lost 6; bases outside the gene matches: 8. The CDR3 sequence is CASSSTLSGAGELFF. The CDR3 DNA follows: TGTGCCAGCAGCTCGACCTTAAGCGGGGCCGGGGAGCTGTTTTTT.

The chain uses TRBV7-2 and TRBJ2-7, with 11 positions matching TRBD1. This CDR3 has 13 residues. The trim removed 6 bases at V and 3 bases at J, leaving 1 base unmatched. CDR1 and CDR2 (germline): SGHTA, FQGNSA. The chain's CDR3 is CASRGTGGYEQYF. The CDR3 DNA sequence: TGTGCCAGCAGGGGGACAGGGGGCTACGAGCAGTACTTC.

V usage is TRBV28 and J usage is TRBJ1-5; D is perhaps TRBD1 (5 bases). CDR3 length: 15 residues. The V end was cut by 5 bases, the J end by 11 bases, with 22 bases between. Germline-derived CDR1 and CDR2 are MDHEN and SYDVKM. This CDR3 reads CASSTWGTGGRAQHF. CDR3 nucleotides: TGTGCCAGCAGTACATGGGGGACGGGGGGTAGGGCCCAGCATTTT. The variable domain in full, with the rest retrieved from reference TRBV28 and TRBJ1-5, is DVKVTQSSRYLVKRTGEKVFLECVQDMDHENMFWYRQDPGLGLRLIYFSYDVKMKEKGDIPEGYSVSREKKERFSLILESASTNQTSMYLCASSTWGTGGRAQHFGDGTRLSIL.

In DNA form, the CDR3 reads TGTGCCAGCAGTGCGCACGGGACAGCAATCAACTATGGCTACACCTTC. Protein product: CASSAHGTAINYGYTF. The V call is TRBV6-1, the J call TRBJ1-2, with TRBD1 matching over 7 bases. This CDR3 has 16 amino acids. Trimming cost V 4 bases and J 2 bases; bases outside gene matches: 10. CDR1 and CDR2 from the germline V gene are MNHNS and SASEGT.